This TCR beta chain is drawn from a study of cytomegalovirus exposure and HLA in healthy donors. PCR amplification relied on 60 Vbeta primers (plus 13 Jbeta primers). The assay was immunoSEQ multiplex PCR, and TCRdb's table has in-frame clones only and misses some. The table lists some 160,000 clones, around 70% of them singletons, with less than 2.5% in the top ten. V lost 5 bases to trimming and J lost 3 bases; unmatched junction nucleotides: 6. CDR1 KGHSH and CDR2 LQKENI come from the germline V gene. There are 14 residues in the CDR3. This chain connects TRBV18 to TRBJ2-5; 7 bases line up with TRBD1. The TCR sequence derives from a man in his forties in good health and CMV-seronegative. Sequencing was carried out using PBMCs. The CDR3 sequence is CASSAGTAKETQYF. CDR3 in DNA: TGTGCCAGCTCAGCCGGGACAGCAAAAGAGACCCAGTACTTC.